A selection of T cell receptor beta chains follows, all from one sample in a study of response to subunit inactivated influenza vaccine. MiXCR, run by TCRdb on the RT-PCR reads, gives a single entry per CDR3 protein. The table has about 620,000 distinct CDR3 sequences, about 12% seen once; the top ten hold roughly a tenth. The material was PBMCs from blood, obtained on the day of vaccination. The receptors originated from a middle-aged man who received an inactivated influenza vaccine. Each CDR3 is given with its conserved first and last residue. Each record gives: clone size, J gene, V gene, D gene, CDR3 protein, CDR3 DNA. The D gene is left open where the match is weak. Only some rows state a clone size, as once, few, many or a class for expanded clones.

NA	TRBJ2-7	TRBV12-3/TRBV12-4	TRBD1	CASSLGQGFNEQYF	TGTGCCAGCAGTTTAGGACAGGGATTTAACGAGCAGTACTTC
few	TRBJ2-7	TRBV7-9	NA	CASSLAPGREEQYF	TGTGCCAGCAGCTTAGCCCCGGGGCGCGAGGAGCAGTACTTC
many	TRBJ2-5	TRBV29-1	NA	CSVRRGHQETQYF	TGCAGCGTTAGGCGCGGTCACCAAGAGACCCAGTACTTC
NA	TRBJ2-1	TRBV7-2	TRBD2	CASSPSTSVEQFF	TGTGCCAGCAGCCCGTCGACTAGCGTAGAGCAGTTCTTC
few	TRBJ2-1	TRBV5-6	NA	CASSNVWREDNEQFF	TGTGCCAGCAGCAACGTGTGGCGGGAAGACAATGAGCAGTTCTTC
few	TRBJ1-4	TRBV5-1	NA	CASSSNTGPNEKLFF	TGCGCCAGCAGCTCTAATACAGGGCCTAATGAAAAACTGTTTTTT
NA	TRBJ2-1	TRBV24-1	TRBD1	CATSDLGRQGNEQFF	TGTGCCACCAGTGATTTGGGCCGACAGGGCAATGAGCAGTTCTTC
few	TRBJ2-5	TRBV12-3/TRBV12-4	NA	CASTLRVSGETQYF	TGTGCCAGCACCCTGAGGGTATCGGGGGAGACCCAGTACTTC
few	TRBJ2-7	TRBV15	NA	CATSRAGVSYEQYF	TGTGCCACCAGCAGAGCCGGTGTCTCCTACGAGCAGTACTTC
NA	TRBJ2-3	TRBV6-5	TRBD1	CASSYRGQSTDTQYF	TGTGCCAGCAGTTACAGGGGGCAAAGCACAGATACGCAGTATTTT
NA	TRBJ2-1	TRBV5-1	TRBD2	CASSPLAGGNNEQFF	TGCGCCAGCAGCCCCCTAGCGGGAGGGAACAATGAGCAGTTCTTC
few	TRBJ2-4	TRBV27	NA	CASSLSSQPFDIQYF	TGTGCCAGCAGTTTAAGTTCACAACCATTTGACATTCAGTACTTC
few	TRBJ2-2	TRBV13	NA	CASSSTTFRGPYTGELFF	TGTGCCAGCAGCTCGACCACTTTCCGGGGGCCTTACACCGGGGAGCTGTTTTTT
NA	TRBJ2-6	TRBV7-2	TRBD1	CASSQGQGRPGANVLTF	TGTGCCAGCAGCCAAGGACAGGGGCGGCCTGGGGCCAACGTCCTGACTTTC
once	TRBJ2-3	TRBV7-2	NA	CASSLARDQPQYF	TGTGCCAGCAGCTTAGCCAGGGATCAGCCCCAGTATTTT
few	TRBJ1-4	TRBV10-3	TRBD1	CAISESRTGGNEKLFF	TGTGCCATCAGTGAGTCCCGGACAGGGGGGAATGAAAAACTGTTTTTT
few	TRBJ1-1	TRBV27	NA	CASSLYWDTEAFF	TGTGCCAGCAGTTTATACTGGGACACTGAAGCTTTCTTT
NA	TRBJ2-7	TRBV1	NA	CTSSHFTRDRSYEQYF	TGCACCAGCAGCCACTTCACTCGGGACCGATCCTACGAGCAGTACTTC
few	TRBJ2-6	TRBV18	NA	CASSPPQGRSGANVLTF	TGTGCCAGCTCACCACCCCAGGGGCGCTCTGGGGCCAACGTCCTGACTTTC
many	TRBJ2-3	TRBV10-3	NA	CATSQGTDTQYF	TGTGCCACCTCACAGGGCACAGATACGCAGTATTTT
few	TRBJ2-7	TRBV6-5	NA	CASSYGSPSSYEQYF	TGTGCCAGCAGTTACGGCAGTCCGAGCTCCTACGAGCAGTACTTC
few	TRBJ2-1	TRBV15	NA	CATSRGRDGYNEQFF	TGTGCCACCAGCAGAGGCCGGGACGGTTACAATGAGCAGTTCTTC
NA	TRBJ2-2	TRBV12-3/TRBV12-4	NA	CASSLRGANTGELFF	TGTGCCAGCAGTTTACGTGGGGCGAACACCGGGGAGCTGTTTTTT
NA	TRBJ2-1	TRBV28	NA	CASAKMGYANEQFF	TGTGCCAGCGCAAAAATGGGGTACGCCAATGAGCAGTTCTTC
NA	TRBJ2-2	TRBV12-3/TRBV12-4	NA	CASRRLNTGELFF	TGTGCCAGCAGGCGGCTAAACACCGGGGAGCTGTTTTTT
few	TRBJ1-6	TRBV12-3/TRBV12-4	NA	CASSPADGNNSPLHF	TGTGCCAGCAGTCCCGCGGACGGTAATAATTCACCCCTCCACTTT
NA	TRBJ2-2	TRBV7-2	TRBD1	CARSRTGSGELFF	TGTGCCAGAAGCCGGACAGGTTCCGGGGAGCTGTTTTTT
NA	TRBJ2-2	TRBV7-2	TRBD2	CASRKLAGGYGELFF	TGTGCCAGCAGGAAACTAGCGGGAGGTTACGGGGAGCTGTTTTTT
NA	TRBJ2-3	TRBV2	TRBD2	CASSKRELDTQYF	TGTGCCAGCAGTAAGCGGGAGCTTGATACGCAGTATTTT
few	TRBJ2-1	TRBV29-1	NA	CSVDGPSSYNEQFF	TGCAGCGTTGACGGACCGAGCTCCTACAATGAGCAGTTCTTC
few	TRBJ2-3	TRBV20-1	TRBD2	CSARGSGGYTDTQYF	TGCAGTGCTAGAGGGAGCGGGGGGTACACAGATACGCAGTATTTT
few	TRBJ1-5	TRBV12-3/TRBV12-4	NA	CASSSGQGKQPQHF	TGTGCCAGCAGTTCGGGTCAGGGGAAACAGCCCCAGCATTTT